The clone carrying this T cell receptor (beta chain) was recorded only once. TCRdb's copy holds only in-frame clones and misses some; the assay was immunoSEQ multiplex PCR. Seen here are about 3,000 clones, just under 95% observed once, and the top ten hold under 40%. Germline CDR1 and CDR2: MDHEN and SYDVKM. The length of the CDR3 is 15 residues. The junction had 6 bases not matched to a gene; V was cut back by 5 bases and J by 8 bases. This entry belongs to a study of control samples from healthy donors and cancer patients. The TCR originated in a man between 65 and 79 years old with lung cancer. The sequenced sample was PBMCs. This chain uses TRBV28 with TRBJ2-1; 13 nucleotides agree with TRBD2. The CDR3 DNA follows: TGTGCCAGCAGTCAACTAGCGGGGGGGCCAGATGAGCAGTTCTTC. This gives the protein CASSQLAGGPDEQFF.